This T cell receptor beta chain comes out of a study of T-cell memory formation after mild COVID-19. 5'RACE with constant-segment primers built TCRalpha and TCRbeta cDNA libraries with UMIs. TCRdb redid the calling of the 5' RACE reads with MiXCR, one entry per CDR3 protein. The top ten clones hold roughly 20% of a sample with 250,000 to 350,000 distinct CDR3 sequences, approximately 16% of them seen once. Notes on the study in general: The main location of contracting CD4+ clones was CM and EM, and that of contracting CD8+ clones was EMRA.

In its sample, this clonotype was seen a few times. Its antigen is not identified. It may be a read error: a sequence one base away is much more abundant. Trimming at V came to 0 bases and at J to 2 bases, leaving 3 bases not matched to a gene. The length of the CDR3 is 16 residues. The germline CDR1 and CDR2 sequences are LGHNA and YSLEER. The sample was PBMCs or a T cell subset sorted from them (not recorded which). The gene calls are TRBV4-3 and TRBJ2-3; 9 bases agree with TRBD1. This TCR was sampled from a man aged 18 to 29 who had mild COVID-19 (a few samples of this study predate the infection). Cell type and time point are not known. CDR3 sequence: CASSQEGTGITDTQYF. The CDR3 DNA reads TGCGCCAGCAGCCAAGAAGGGACAGGGATCACAGATACGCAGTATTTT.